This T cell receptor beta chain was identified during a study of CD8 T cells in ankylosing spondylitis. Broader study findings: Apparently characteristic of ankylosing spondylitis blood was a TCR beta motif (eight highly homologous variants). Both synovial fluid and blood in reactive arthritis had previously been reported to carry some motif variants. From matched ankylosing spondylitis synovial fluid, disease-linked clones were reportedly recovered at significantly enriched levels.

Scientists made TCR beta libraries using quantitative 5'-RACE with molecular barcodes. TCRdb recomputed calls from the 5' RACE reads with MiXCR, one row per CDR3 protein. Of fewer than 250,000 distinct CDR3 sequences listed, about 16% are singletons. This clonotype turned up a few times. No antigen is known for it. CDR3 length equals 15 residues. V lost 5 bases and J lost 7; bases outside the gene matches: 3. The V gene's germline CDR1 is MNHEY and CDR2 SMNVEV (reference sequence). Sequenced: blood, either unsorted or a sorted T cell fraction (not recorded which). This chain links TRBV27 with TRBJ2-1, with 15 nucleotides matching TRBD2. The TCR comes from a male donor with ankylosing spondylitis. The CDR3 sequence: CASSMGTSGRNEQFF. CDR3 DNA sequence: TGTGCCAGCAGTATGGGGACTAGCGGGAGGAATGAGCAGTTCTTC.